This is a list of T cell receptor beta chains from one sample in a study of T cell repertoires in cytomegalovirus infection. One entry per CDR3 protein, called by TCRdb with MiXCR from the reads. Here the sample spans 200,000 to 250,000 distinct CDR3 sequences, approximately 22% being singletons. The sequenced material came from CD8+ T cells from PBMCs. Receptors originate from a human donor in good health (CMV status not recorded). Some clones in this sample may be carry-over from other donors' samples. Each CDR3 is given with its conserved first and last residue. D genes are given only for firm matches. The listing skips clone size in some rows; elsewhere it reads once, few, many or a size class.

TRBV7-8	TRBJ2-1	few	NA	CASSLYFSYNEQFF	TGTGCCAGCAGCTTATATTTCAGCTACAATGAGCAGTTCTTC
TRBV20-1	TRBJ1-6	NA	TRBD1	CSAAGTDNSPLHF	TGCAGTGCGGCCGGGACAGATAATTCACCCCTCCACTTT
TRBV6-1	TRBJ2-5	few	TRBD1	CASSFLGTGFGFGKTQYF	TGTGCCAGCAGTTTCCTTGGGACAGGCTTCGGTTTCGGAAAGACCCAGTACTTC
TRBV5-6	TRBJ2-2	few	NA	CASSLASNTGELFF	TGTGCCAGCAGCTTGGCATCCAACACCGGGGAGCTGTTTTTT
TRBV19	TRBJ2-3	NA	NA	CASSPGPGREPDTQYF	TGTGCCAGTAGTCCCGGACCGGGTCGGGAACCAGATACGCAGTATTTT
TRBV6-6	TRBJ2-3	few	TRBD2	CASSYSPSGGALTDTQYF	TGTGCCAGCAGTTACTCTCCTAGCGGGGGGGCCTTGACAGATACGCAGTATTTT
TRBV18	TRBJ2-7	few	TRBD1	CASAPTGAFEEQYF	TGTGCCAGCGCACCGACAGGGGCTTTCGAGGAGCAGTACTTC
TRBV5-6	TRBJ2-3	NA	TRBD2	CASSQMGLAGADTQYF	TGTGCCAGCAGCCAAATGGGACTAGCGGGGGCAGATACGCAGTATTTT
TRBV6-1	TRBJ1-6	many	NA	CASGDLSSYNSPLHF	TGTGCCAGCGGTGACCTAAGCTCCTATAATTCACCCCTCCACTTT
TRBV28	TRBJ2-7	NA	NA	CASSLGSRRDEQYF	TGTGCCAGCAGTTTGGGGAGCAGACGCGACGAGCAGTACTTC
TRBV6-2/TRBV6-3	TRBJ2-1	few	NA	CASSSVLSVPYNEQFF	TGTGCCAGCAGTTCCGTACTATCAGTCCCCTACAATGAGCAGTTCTTC
TRBV2	TRBJ2-7	NA	NA	CASEGMPSSYEQYF	TGTGCCAGCGAAGGGATGCCGAGCTCCTACGAGCAGTACTTC
TRBV2	TRBJ1-5	many	NA	CASSAWTLSSNQPQHF	TGTGCCAGCAGTGCCTGGACCCTTAGCAGCAATCAGCCCCAGCATTTT
TRBV2	TRBJ2-1	few	TRBD1	CASRKGQGYNEQFF	TGTGCCAGCAGGAAAGGACAGGGGTACAATGAGCAGTTCTTC
TRBV20-1	TRBJ2-3	few	NA	CSAPPGGTDTQYF	TGCAGTGCCCCCCCAGGAGGAACAGATACGCAGTATTTT
TRBV5-4	TRBJ2-2	NA	NA	CASSGLETGELFF	TGTGCCAGCAGCGGGCTAGAGACCGGGGAGCTGTTTTTT
TRBV7-6	TRBJ2-3	many	NA	CASSLDSTDTQYF	TGTGCCAGCAGCTTGGACAGCACAGATACGCAGTATTTT
TRBV12-3/TRBV12-4	TRBJ2-3	many	NA	CASSFQGGTDTQYF	TGTGCCAGCAGTTTCCAGGGTGGCACAGATACGCAGTATTTT
TRBV6-6	TRBJ2-3	NA	NA	CASSYSGSVTDTQYF	TGTGCCAGCAGTTACTCTGGCAGTGTCACAGATACGCAGTATTTT
TRBV28	TRBJ2-3	few	NA	CASSLRLQADTQYF	TGTGCCAGCAGTTTGCGGCTACAGGCAGATACGCAGTATTTT
TRBV28	TRBJ2-3	few	NA	CASSPRGLSDTQYF	TGTGCCAGCAGCCCCAGGGGTTTGTCAGATACGCAGTATTTT
TRBV6-5	TRBJ2-1	few	TRBD2	CASSSGLAGDEQFF	TGTGCCAGCAGTTCAGGACTAGCGGGGGATGAGCAGTTCTTC
TRBV29-1	TRBJ1-2	NA	NA	CSVPRGGGYTF	TGCAGCGTCCCTAGAGGGGGGGGCTACACCTTC
TRBV2	TRBJ2-3	few	NA	CASSGDTNTDTQYF	TGTGCCAGCAGTGGTGACACCAACACAGATACGCAGTATTTT
TRBV5-5	TRBJ2-1	many	NA	CASSLAFGWNEQFF	TGTGCCAGCAGCTTGGCCTTTGGGTGGAATGAGCAGTTCTTC
TRBV28	TRBJ2-2	NA	NA	CASSLLSVSYTGELFF	TGTGCCAGCAGTTTATTGTCTGTATCGTACACCGGGGAGCTGTTTTTT
TRBV20-1	TRBJ2-5	many	TRBD2	CSAGPTSGVWETQYF	TGCAGTGCTGGACCGACTAGCGGGGTCTGGGAGACCCAGTACTTC
TRBV7-8	TRBJ1-1	NA	NA	CASSRYSGENTEAFF	TGTGCCAGCAGCCGCTATTCAGGGGAGAACACTGAAGCTTTCTTT
TRBV2	TRBJ1-2	NA	NA	CASGDGTLTNYGYTF	TGTGCCAGCGGTGACGGGACGCTGACTAACTATGGCTACACCTTC
TRBV7-6	TRBJ2-1	many	TRBD2	CASSLGLSGGANNEQFF	TGTGCCAGCAGCTTAGGGCTTAGCGGGGGGGCCAACAATGAGCAGTTCTTC
TRBV19	TRBJ2-4	once	TRBD1	CASSLGTGDIQYF	TGTGCCAGTAGTCTCGGGACAGGGGACATTCAGTACTTC
TRBV2	TRBJ2-1	few	TRBD2	CASSEGRGGGAYNEQFF	TGTGCCAGCAGTGAAGGACGGGGCGGGGGGGCCTACAATGAGCAGTTCTTC
TRBV5-4	TRBJ2-7	few	TRBD2	CASSSGLAVYEQYF	TGTGCCAGCAGCAGCGGACTAGCGGTCTACGAGCAGTACTTC
TRBV5-4	TRBJ1-2	NA	NA	CASSRTEDTYYGYTF	TGTGCCAGCAGCCGAACCGAGGACACTTACTATGGCTACACCTTC
TRBV14	TRBJ2-7	NA	NA	CASSQGVGATYEQYF	TGTGCCAGCAGCCAAGGGGTCGGGGCCACCTACGAGCAGTACTTC
TRBV29-1	TRBJ1-1	few	NA	CSATTGMNTEAFF	TGCAGCGCCACTACAGGGATGAACACTGAAGCTTTCTTT
TRBV20-1	TRBJ2-3	NA	NA	CSARDLWGRSTDTQYF	TGCAGTGCTAGAGATCTTTGGGGGAGGAGCACAGATACGCAGTATTTT